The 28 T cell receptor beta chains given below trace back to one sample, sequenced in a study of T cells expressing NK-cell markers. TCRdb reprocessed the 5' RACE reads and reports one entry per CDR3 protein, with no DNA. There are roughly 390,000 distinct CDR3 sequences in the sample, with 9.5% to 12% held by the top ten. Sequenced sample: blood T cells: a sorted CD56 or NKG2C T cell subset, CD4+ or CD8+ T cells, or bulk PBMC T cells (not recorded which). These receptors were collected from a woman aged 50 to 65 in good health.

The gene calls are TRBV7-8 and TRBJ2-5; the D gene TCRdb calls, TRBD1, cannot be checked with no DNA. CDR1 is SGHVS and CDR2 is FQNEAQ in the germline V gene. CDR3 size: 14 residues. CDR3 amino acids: CASSFKGLPKTQYF.

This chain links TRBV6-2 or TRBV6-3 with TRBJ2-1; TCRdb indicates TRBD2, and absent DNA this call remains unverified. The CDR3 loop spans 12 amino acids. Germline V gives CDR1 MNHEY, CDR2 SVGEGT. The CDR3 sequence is CASSRTSFEQFF.

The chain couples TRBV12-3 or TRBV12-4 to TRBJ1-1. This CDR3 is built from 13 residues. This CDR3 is CASTTGRGTEAFF.

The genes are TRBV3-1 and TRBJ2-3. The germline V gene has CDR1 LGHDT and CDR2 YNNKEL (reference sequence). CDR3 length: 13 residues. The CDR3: CASSQRDQDTQYF.

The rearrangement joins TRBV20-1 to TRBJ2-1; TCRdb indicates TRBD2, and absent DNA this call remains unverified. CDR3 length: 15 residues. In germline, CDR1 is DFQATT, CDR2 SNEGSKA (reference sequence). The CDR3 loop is CSARDLAGTNNEQFF.

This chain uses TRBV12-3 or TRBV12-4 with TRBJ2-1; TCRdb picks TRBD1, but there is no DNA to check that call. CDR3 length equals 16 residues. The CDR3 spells CASSSHSASGGNEQFF.

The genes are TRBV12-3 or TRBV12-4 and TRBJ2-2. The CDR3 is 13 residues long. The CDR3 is CASKHRNTGELFF.

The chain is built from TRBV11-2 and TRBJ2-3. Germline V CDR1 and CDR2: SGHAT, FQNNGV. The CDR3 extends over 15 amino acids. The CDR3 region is CASSFVGSHTDTQYF.

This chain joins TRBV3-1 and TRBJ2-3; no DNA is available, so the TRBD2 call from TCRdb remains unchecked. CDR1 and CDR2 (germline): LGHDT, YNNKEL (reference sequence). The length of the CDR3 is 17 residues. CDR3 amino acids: CASSQELAGGFTDTQYF.

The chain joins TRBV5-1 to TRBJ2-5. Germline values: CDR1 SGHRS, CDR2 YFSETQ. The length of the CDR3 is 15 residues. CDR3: CASSLGHFGQETQYF. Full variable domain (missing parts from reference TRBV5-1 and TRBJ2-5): KAGVTQTPRYLIKTRGQQVTLSCSPISGHRSVSWYQQTPGQGLQFLFEYFSETQRNKGNFPGRFSGRQFSNSRSEMNVSTLELGDSALYLCASSLGHFGQETQYFGPGTRLLVL.

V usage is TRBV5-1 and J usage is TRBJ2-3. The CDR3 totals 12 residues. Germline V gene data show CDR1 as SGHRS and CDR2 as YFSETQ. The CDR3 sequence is CASSLVADTQYF. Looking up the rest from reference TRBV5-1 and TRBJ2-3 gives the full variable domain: KAGVTQTPRYLIKTRGQQVTLSCSPISGHRSVSWYQQTPGQGLQFLFEYFSETQRNKGNFPGRFSGRQFSNSRSEMNVSTLELGDSALYLCASSLVADTQYFGPGTRLTVL.

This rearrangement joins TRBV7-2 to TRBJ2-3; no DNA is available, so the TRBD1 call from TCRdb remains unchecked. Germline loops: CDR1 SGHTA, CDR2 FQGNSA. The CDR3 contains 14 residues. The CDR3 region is CASSLTGGTDTQYF.

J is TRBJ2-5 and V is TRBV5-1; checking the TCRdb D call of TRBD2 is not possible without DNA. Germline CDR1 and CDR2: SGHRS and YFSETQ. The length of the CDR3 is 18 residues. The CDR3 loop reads CASSLERAGQGGRETQYF.

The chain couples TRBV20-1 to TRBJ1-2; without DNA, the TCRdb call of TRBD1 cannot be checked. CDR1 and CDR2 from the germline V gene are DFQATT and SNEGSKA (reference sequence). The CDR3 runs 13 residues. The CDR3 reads CSARVNRNYGYTF.

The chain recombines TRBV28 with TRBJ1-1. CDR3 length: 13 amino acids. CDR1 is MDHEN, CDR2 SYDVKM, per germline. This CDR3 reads CASSLRGLTEAFF.

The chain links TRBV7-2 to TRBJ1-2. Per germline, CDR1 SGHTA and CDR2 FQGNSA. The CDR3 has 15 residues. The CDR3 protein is CASRQPGGSNYGYTF.

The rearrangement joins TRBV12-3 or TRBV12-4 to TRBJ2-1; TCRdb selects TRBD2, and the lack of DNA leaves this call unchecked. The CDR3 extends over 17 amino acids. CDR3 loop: CASRRNRGLAGVNEQFF.

CDR3 protein: CASSLATGVGTEAFF. This chain links TRBV7-9 with TRBJ1-1; TCRdb proposes TRBD1, but this gene call is untestable without DNA. The germline CDR1 and CDR2 sequences are SEHNR and FQNEAQ (reference sequence). The CDR3 runs to 15 residues.

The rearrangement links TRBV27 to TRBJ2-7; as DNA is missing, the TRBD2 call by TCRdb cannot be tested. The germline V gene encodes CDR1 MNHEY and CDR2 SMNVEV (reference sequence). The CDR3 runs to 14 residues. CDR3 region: CASSLGGQPYEQYF.

This CDR3 is CASSSTSGGLNEQFF. This chain joins TRBV11-2 and TRBJ2-1; the TCRdb call, TRBD2, lacks DNA for checking. Germline assignment: CDR1 SGHAT and CDR2 FQNNGV. This CDR3 has 15 amino acids.

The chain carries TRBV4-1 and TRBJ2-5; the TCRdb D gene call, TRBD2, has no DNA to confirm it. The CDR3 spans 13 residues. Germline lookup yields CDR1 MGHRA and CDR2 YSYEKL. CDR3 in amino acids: CASSTRAGETQYF.

CDR3 residues: CASSPTTGLAGSEQFF. The chain employs TRBV18 and TRBJ2-1; with no DNA, the TCRdb D assignment of TRBD2 cannot be verified. This CDR3 has 16 residues. Germline lookup yields CDR1 KGHSH and CDR2 LQKENI.

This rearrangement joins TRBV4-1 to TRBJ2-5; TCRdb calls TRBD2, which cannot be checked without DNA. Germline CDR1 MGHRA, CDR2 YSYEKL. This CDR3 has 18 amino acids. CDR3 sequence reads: CASRDTDGLAGGQETQYF.

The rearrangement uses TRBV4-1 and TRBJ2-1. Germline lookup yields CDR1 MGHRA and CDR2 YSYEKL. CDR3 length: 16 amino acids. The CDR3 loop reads CASSQVGLGKYNEQFF.

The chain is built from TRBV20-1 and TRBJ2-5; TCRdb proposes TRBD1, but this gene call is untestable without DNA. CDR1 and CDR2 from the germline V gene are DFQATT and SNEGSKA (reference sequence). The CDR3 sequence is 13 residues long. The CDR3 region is CSASGEGVETQYF.

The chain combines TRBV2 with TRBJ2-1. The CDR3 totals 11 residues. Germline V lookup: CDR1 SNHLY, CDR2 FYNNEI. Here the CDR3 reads CASSGLNEQFF.

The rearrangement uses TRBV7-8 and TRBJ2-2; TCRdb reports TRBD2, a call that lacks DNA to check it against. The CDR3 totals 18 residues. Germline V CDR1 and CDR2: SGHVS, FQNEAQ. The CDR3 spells CASSLGASGRAVTGELFF.

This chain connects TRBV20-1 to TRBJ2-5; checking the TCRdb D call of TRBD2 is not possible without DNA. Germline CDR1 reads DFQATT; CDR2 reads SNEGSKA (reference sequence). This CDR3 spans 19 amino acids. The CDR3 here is CSAGGRAGGISGRAETQYF.